A single sample gave rise to the 17 T cell receptor beta chains below, sequenced in a study of beta chain features in type 1 diabetes. Expressed TCRB transcripts were sequenced because the entire RNA isolate underwent reverse transcription. TCRdb keeps only in-frame clones here, not all; method: immunoSEQ multiplex PCR. The sample contains around 350,000 clones, 10% to 15% of which appear only once. Input material: naive CD4+ T cells from blood. These receptors were obtained from a man aged 18 to 30 in good health.

In this sample, this clone turned up a few times. At one end, the junction sequence differs from germline, possibly due to a read error. The gene calls are TRBV6-6 and TRBJ1-2; maybe TRBD1 (5 bases). From germline, CDR1 is MNHNY and CDR2 SVGAGI (reference sequence). There are 12 residues in the CDR3. The CDR3 loop is CAISDGRGGYTF. The CDR3 nucleotides read TGTGCCATCAGTGATGGGAGGGGTGGCTACACCTTC.

The table lists this clone with a few counts. The chain couples TRBV30 to TRBJ1-2; D is possibly TRBD1 (5 bases). Germline CDR1 is GTSNPN and CDR2 is SVGIG (reference sequence). Deletions cut 1 base from V and 8 bases from J, with 14 bases between. The CDR3 is 13 residues long. The CDR3 DNA follows: TGTGCCTGGAGTGCCCATGGGAGGGGCGGCTACACCTTC. It yields the protein CAWSAHGRGGYTF. Full variable domain (remainder filled in from reference TRBV30 and TRBJ1-2): SQTIHQWPATLVQPVGSPLSLECTVEGTSNPNLYWYRQAAGRGLQLLFYSVGIGQISSEVPQNLSASRPQDRQFILSSKKLLLSDSGFYLCAWSAHGRGGYTFGSGTRLTVV.

The chain links TRBV10-3 to TRBJ1-2; no clear D. Trimming removed 5 bases from V and 6 bases from J, with 10 bases in between. Germline assignment: CDR1 ENHRY and CDR2 SYGVKD. This CDR3 spans 12 amino acids. CDR3 bases: TGTGCCATCAGTCGGCGGGATGATGGCTACACCTTC. Amino acid sequence: CAISRRDDGYTF.

The V gene is TRBV7-3, the J gene TRBJ2-3, with 7 bases matching TRBD2. Unmatched junction bases numbered 4, after V lost 4 bases and J lost 3 bases. CDR1 SGHTA and CDR2 FQGTGA come from the germline V gene. There are 14 residues in the CDR3. The CDR3 DNA reads as TGTGCCAGCAGCTCTCGGACTAGGACAGATACGCAGTATTTT. It encodes CASSSRTRTDTQYF. The full variable domain, its missing parts supplied by reference TRBV7-3 and TRBJ2-3, is GAGVSQTPSNKVTEKGKYVELRCDPISGHTALYWYRQSLGQGPEFLIYFQGTGAADDSGLPNDRFFAVRPEGSVSTLKIQRTERGDSAVYLCASSSRTRTDTQYFGPGTRLTVL.

The chain has TRBV6-6 and TRBJ2-2; the match to TRBD2 covers 8 bases. The CDR3 contains 15 residues. The V gene end was trimmed by 8 bases and the J gene end by 3 bases; junction bases not matched to a gene: 8. Germline assignment: CDR1 MNHNY and CDR2 SVGAGI (reference sequence). This CDR3 reads CASHHAGGYTGELFF. CDR3 bases: TGTGCCAGCCATCACGCGGGAGGCTACACCGGGGAGCTGTTTTTT.

This clone was seen many times. J is TRBJ2-5 and V is TRBV10-3; D is perhaps TRBD1 (5 bases). The V and J ends lost 2 bases and 5 bases respectively, with 15 bases between them. This CDR3 is built from 15 residues. The V gene's germline CDR1 is ENHRY and CDR2 SYGVKD. CDR3 sequence: CAISETDISRETQYF. The CDR3 nucleotides read TGTGCCATCAGTGAGACGGACATCTCCAGGGAGACCCAGTACTTC.

The rearrangement joins TRBV18 to TRBJ2-7; D gene ambiguous. From germline, CDR1 is KGHSH and CDR2 LQKENI. The CDR3 runs 12 residues. V dropped 3 bases and J dropped 4 bases, with 7 bases sitting between them. CDR3 amino acids: CASSPERYEQYF. In nucleotides, the CDR3 is TGTGCCAGCTCACCCGAACGGTACGAGCAGTACTTC.

CDR3: CASGTSATYEQYF. CDR3 nucleotides: TGTGCCAGCGGGACTAGCGCAACCTACGAGCAGTACTTC. The chain couples TRBV28 to TRBJ2-7, with 10 bases lining up with TRBD2. The germline gives CDR1 MDHEN, CDR2 SYDVKM. The ends lost 8 bases at V and 2 bases at J; junction bases unmatched: 3. The CDR3 loop spans 13 amino acids.

This clone was observed a few times. V usage is TRBV28 and J usage is TRBJ2-1; D possibly corresponds to TRBD1 (5 bases). V lost 7 bases to trimming and J lost 3 bases, with 16 bases between them. This CDR3 spans 15 amino acids. CDR1 is MDHEN and CDR2 is SYDVKM in the germline V gene. CDR3 sequence (DNA): TGTGCCAGCACCAAATCAGGGCCCATCTACAATGAGCAGTTCTTC. This translates into CASTKSGPIYNEQFF. Full variable domain (rest looked up from reference TRBV28 and TRBJ2-1): DVKVTQSSRYLVKRTGEKVFLECVQDMDHENMFWYRQDPGLGLRLIYFSYDVKMKEKGDIPEGYSVSREKKERFSLILESASTNQTSMYLCASTKSGPIYNEQFFGPGTRLTVL.

V gene TRBV25-1 combines with J gene TRBJ2-7; 7 bases line up with TRBD1. CDR3 length equals 13 residues. J was trimmed by 6 bases and V by 4 bases; bases with no gene match: 6. Germline CDR1 MGHDK, CDR2 SYGVNS. The CDR3 coding sequence is TGTGCCAGCAGTGCCATTCAGGGGGTCGAGCAGTACTTC. It is translated as CASSAIQGVEQYF.

The genes are TRBV5-1 and TRBJ2-7, with D possibly being TRBD2 (5 bases). V was clipped by 2 bases and J by 0 bases, with 12 bases between them. Germline CDR1 reads SGHRS; CDR2 reads YFSETQ. There are 15 residues in the CDR3. The CDR3 DNA reads as TGCGCCAGCAGCTTAACGCTGGACTCCTCCTACGAGCAGTACTTC. It translates to CASSLTLDSSYEQYF. Variable domain in full (rest from reference TRBV5-1 and TRBJ2-7): KAGVTQTPRYLIKTRGQQVTLSCSPISGHRSVSWYQQTPGQGLQFLFEYFSETQRNKGNFPGRFSGRQFSNSRSEMNVSTLELGDSALYLCASSLTLDSSYEQYFGPGTRLTVT.

This clone was seen more than once but under ten times. V gene TRBV6-1 combines with J gene TRBJ1-2, with 7 positions matching TRBD1. V lost 2 bases to trimming and J lost 5 bases; unmatched junction nucleotides: 8. The CDR3 spans 15 residues. From germline, CDR1 is MNHNS and CDR2 SASEGT. The CDR3 nucleotides read TGTGCCAGCAGTGAAATCGTAGGGGGCGCGTATGGCTACACCTTC. Its translation is CASSEIVGGAYGYTF.

This clone has more than one count but fewer than ten. The chain carries TRBV4-3 and TRBJ1-2, with 7 nucleotides matching TRBD1. Germline trimming cut 3 bases from V and 2 bases from J; bases unmatched to any gene: 3. Per germline, CDR1 LGHNA and CDR2 YSLEER. CDR3 length: 14 residues. The chain's CDR3 is CASSQVGGNYGYTF. CDR3 DNA sequence: TGCGCCAGCAGCCAGGTAGGGGGCAACTATGGCTACACCTTC.

There are a few counts of this clone. The gene calls are TRBV6-5 and TRBJ2-5; TRBD2 matches at 8 bases. This CDR3 is built from 14 residues. V shed 6 bases and J 7 bases; nucleotides not matched to a gene: 10. Germline loops: CDR1 MNHEY, CDR2 SVGAGI. In DNA, the CDR3 is TGTGCCAGCAGAGGTAGCGGGGTTCGGGGGACCCAGTACTTC. Translating it yields CASRGSGVRGTQYF.

A few counts support this clone. The chain is built from TRBV10-3 and TRBJ2-5; TRBD1 matches 10 bases. There are 15 residues in the CDR3. The trim removed 6 bases at V and 5 bases at J, leaving 9 bases unmatched. Germline V gene data show CDR1 as ENHRY and CDR2 as SYGVKD. Here the CDR3 reads CAIRPTGTGDETQYF. Here the CDR3 DNA reads TGTGCCATCAGGCCTACCGGGACAGGGGATGAGACCCAGTACTTC.

The chain has TRBV9 and TRBJ1-4; no definite D call. V dropped 4 bases and J dropped 0 bases, with 16 bases sitting between them. In germline, CDR1 is SGDLS, CDR2 YYNGEE. The CDR3 has 17 amino acids. CDR3 region: CASSPSTRGTTNEKLFF. DNA for the CDR3: TGTGCCAGCAGCCCCAGCACAAGAGGGACAACTAATGAAAAACTGTTTTTT.

This chain links TRBV28 with TRBJ2-7; TRBD1 aligns across 7 bases. Germline V gives CDR1 MDHEN, CDR2 SYDVKM. V shed 6 bases and J 5 bases; nucleotides not matched to a gene: 16. This CDR3 region has 16 residues. Written as DNA, the CDR3 is TGTGCCAGCAGACACAGCATAGGGGGCAGCTACCACGAGCAGTACTTC. As protein: CASRHSIGGSYHEQYF.